The 17 T cell receptor beta chains below all came from one sample that was sequenced in a study of Graves' ophthalmopathy and Graves' hyperthyroidism. Amplified material comprised TCR beta CDR3 regions derived from RNA transcripts. First-round RT-PCR relied on HTBI primers, and a second-round multiplex PCR came next. TCRdb redid the calling of the multiplex PCR reads with MiXCR, one entry per CDR3 protein. This table holds 400,000 or so distinct CDR3 sequences, roughly a sixth found once. Sequencing was carried out using peripheral blood. All receptors come from an adult woman with stable Graves' hyperthyroidism.

This chain uses TRBV25-1 with TRBJ1-5, with D tentatively TRBD1 (6 bases). This CDR3 comprises 16 residues. The V gene lost 3 bases and the J gene lost 2 bases, with 14 bases spanning the gap. Germline CDR1 reads MGHDK; CDR2 reads SYGVNS. The CDR3 nucleotides are TGTGCCAGCAGTGATTCGACAGAGGGGGGCAATCAGCCCCAGCATTTT. It specifies CASSDSTEGGNQPQHF.

This clonotype was counted many times. The V and J genes are TRBV6-2 or TRBV6-3 and TRBJ2-5; D gene ambiguous. CDR1 is MNHEY and CDR2 is SVGEGT in the germline V gene. V gave up 5 bases and J gave up 7 bases, with 14 bases separating them. This CDR3 is built from 13 residues. CDR3 DNA: TGTGCCAGCAGTGGATCGTCCGGCGGGACCCAGTACTTC. It translates to CASSGSSGGTQYF.

In its sample, this clonotype was seen many times. The V gene is TRBV6-1, the J gene TRBJ2-2; 7 bases fit TRBD1. Looked up from germline, CDR1 is MNHNS and CDR2 is SASEGT. After removal of 4 bases from V and 3 bases from J, the junction contained 5 bases not matched to a gene. The CDR3 length is 15 residues. CDR3 sequence reads: CASSGPGTDTGELFF. The DNA of the CDR3 is TGTGCCAGCAGTGGGCCGGGGACAGACACCGGGGAGCTGTTTTTT.

This clonotype has at least ten counts. This chain links TRBV6-5 with TRBJ1-2, with 9 nucleotides matching TRBD1. Germline values: CDR1 MNHEY, CDR2 SVGAGI. V gave up 7 bases and J gave up 4 bases; unmatched junction bases: 10. The CDR3 runs 15 residues. CDR3 amino acids: CASKLVQGASYGYTF. DNA of the CDR3: TGTGCCAGCAAACTGGTACAGGGGGCAAGCTATGGCTACACCTTC.

This clonotype appeared many times. In nucleotides, the CDR3 is TGTGCCAGCAGTGAAGTAAGCCGGGACAGCCAAGAGACCCAGTACTTC. Its protein is CASSEVSRDSQETQYF. This rearrangement joins TRBV2 to TRBJ2-5; 7 bases fit TRBD1. Trimming cost V 1 base and J 1 base; bases outside gene matches: 6. Germline V gene lookup returns CDR1 SNHLY and CDR2 FYNNEI. This CDR3 is built from 16 residues. Based on the CDR3 plus reference TRBV2 and TRBJ2-5, the full variable domain is EPEVTQTPSHQVTQMGQEVILRCVPISNHLYFYWYRQILGQKVEFLVSFYNNEISEKSEIFDDQFSVERPDGSNFTLKIRSTKLEDSAMYFCASSEVSRDSQETQYFGPGTRLLVL.

The count of this clonotype is one. CDR3 nucleotide sequence: TGTGCCAGCAGTGAAGGCATGAACACCGGGGAGCTGTTTTTT. Translated, it gives CASSEGMNTGELFF. The V and J genes are TRBV6-4 and TRBJ2-2; D gene unclear. With 3 bases removed from V and 1 base from J, the gap between germline ends came to 6 bases. Germline CDR1 is MRHNA and CDR2 is SNTAGT. The CDR3 is 14 residues long.

In this sample, this clonotype turned up many times. This chain uses TRBV7-3 with TRBJ2-2; D is unclear. The CDR3 is 13 amino acids. Trimming cost V 5 bases and J 8 bases, with 12 bases left between them. Germline loops: CDR1 SGHTA, CDR2 FQGTGA. CDR3 residues: CASSHGSPGELFF. The CDR3 DNA is TGTGCCAGCAGCCATGGCTCCCCAGGGGAGCTGTTTTTT.

This chain links TRBV20-1 with TRBJ2-7; 8 bases match TRBD1. Germline CDR1 DFQATT, CDR2 SNEGSKA (reference sequence). This CDR3 is 13 amino acids long. The ends lost 3 bases at V and 7 bases at J; junction bases unmatched: 8. Written as DNA, the CDR3 is TGCAGTGCTAGGAGACAGGGGACGGGGGAGCAGTACTTC. As protein: CSARRQGTGEQYF.

This clonotype was picked up a small number of times. The CDR3 here is CASSLSPPAHEKLFF. The CDR3 nucleotides are TGTGCCAGCAGTTTATCTCCCCCGGCGCATGAAAAACTGTTTTTT. The V and J genes are TRBV27 and TRBJ1-4; no clear D gene. V was shortened by 0 bases and J by 6 bases, with 11 bases between the two germline ends. Germline lookup yields CDR1 MNHEY and CDR2 SMNVEV (reference sequence). CDR3 length: 15 residues.

For the CDR3, the DNA is TGTGCCAGTCCATCCCCCGGGAACACTGAAGCTTTCTTT. Protein sequence: CASPSPGNTEAFF. The chain recombines TRBV28 with TRBJ1-1; no clear D. V was trimmed by 9 bases and J by 1 base, leaving 12 bases between them. The CDR3 runs to 13 residues. Germline V gene sequence: CDR1 MDHEN, CDR2 SYDVKM.

This clonotype was detected many times. This chain links TRBV12-3 or TRBV12-4 with TRBJ2-7; TRBD2 is a possible D gene (5 bases). The ends were cut back, 4 bases at V and 7 bases at J, with 23 bases in the middle. The CDR3 runs 16 residues. CDR3 region: CASSSPPNGVDGEQYF. Written as DNA, the CDR3 is TGTGCCAGCAGTTCCCCTCCTAACGGGGTCGACGGGGAGCAGTACTTC.

The sample holds a few counts of this clonotype. The V gene is TRBV20-1, the J gene TRBJ2-7; the D gene could be TRBD1 or TRBD2 (5 bases each). From germline, CDR1 is DFQATT and CDR2 SNEGSKA (reference sequence). This CDR3 spans 17 amino acids. With 2 bases removed from V and 2 bases from J, the gap between germline ends came to 22 bases. Here the CDR3 DNA reads TGCAGTGCTAGACACCTCGGGACGGGAAAAGTTACCTACGAGCAGTACTTC. Translating gives CSARHLGTGKVTYEQYF.

This clonotype was picked up many times. V and J are TRBV6-5 and TRBJ1-3; D may be TRBD1 (5 bases). Looked up from germline, CDR1 is MNHEY and CDR2 is SVGAGI. The CDR3 extends over 15 amino acids. Deletions cut 7 bases from V and 0 bases from J, with 13 bases between. The CDR3 loop is CASITRGNSGNTIYF. In nucleotides, the CDR3 is TGTGCCAGCATTACTCGGGGGAACTCTGGAAACACCATATATTTT.

This clonotype was seen repeatedly, ten times or more. The chain recombines TRBV6-5 with TRBJ2-5; a weak D match, TRBD1 (5 bases). This CDR3 region has 14 residues. V dropped 0 bases and J dropped 5 bases, with 10 bases sitting between them. CDR1 MNHEY and CDR2 SVGAGI come from the germline V gene. The CDR3 DNA follows: TGTGCCAGCAGTTACTCTCAGGGTGGGGAGACCCAGTACTTC. Translated: CASSYSQGGETQYF.

This clonotype was observed a handful of times. The J gene is TRBJ1-5, the V gene TRBV3-1; a weak D match, TRBD1 (6 bases). Germline V lookup: CDR1 LGHDT, CDR2 YNNKEL (reference sequence). The CDR3 loop spans 15 amino acids. V dropped 5 bases and J dropped 3 bases, with 14 bases sitting between them. Here the CDR3 DNA reads TGTGCCAGCAGCGAACGGGGGACATTCAATCAGCCCCAGCATTTT. This sequence encodes CASSERGTFNQPQHF.

This clonotype was counted at least ten times. Relative to the germline gene, one junction end is altered; a read error may explain this. The chain carries TRBV10-3 and TRBJ1-1; TRBD1 aligns across 9 bases. Germline CDR1 reads ENHRY; CDR2 reads SYGVKD. The CDR3 is 17 residues long. CDR3 nucleotides: TGTGCCATCGGTGACAGGGGGATGGTGCGGTTTGACACTGAAGCTTTCTTT. The encoded protein is CAIGDRGMVRFDTEAFF.

This clonotype came up many times. The rearrangement joins TRBV6-5 to TRBJ2-7; TRBD2 aligns across 14 bases. This CDR3 is built from 14 residues. With V trimmed by 7 bases and J by 3 bases, 2 bases remained unmatched. Germline V gives CDR1 MNHEY, CDR2 SVGAGI. The CDR3 sequence: CASIGTSGSYEQYF. CDR3 coding DNA: TGTGCCAGCATCGGGACTAGCGGGAGCTACGAGCAGTACTTC.